The 15 T cell receptor beta chains presented below share a single source sample, sequenced in a study of shared clonotypes between healthy human individuals. Sequencing was performed with immunoSEQ multiplex PCR; in TCRdb, only in-frame clones are kept and a portion is missing. The repertoire holds roughly 120,000 clones, with about 67% as singletons. The specimen was memory CD8+ T cells sorted from blood. Subset defined: CD45RO+ cells pooled with CCR7-negative TemRA cells. All receptors derive from a young woman in good health.

The chain carries TRBV7-8 and TRBJ1-5; possible D gene TRBD1, 5 bases. The V end was cut by 3 bases, the J end by 0 bases, with 18 bases between. The CDR3 is 18 amino acids. Germline values: CDR1 SGHVS, CDR2 FQNEAQ. The CDR3 bases are TGTGCCAGCAGCTTCCGACAGCGCCTTAGGGCTAGCAATCAGCCCCAGCATTTT. Residues: CASSFRQRLRASNQPQHF.

The chain uses TRBV6-4 and TRBJ2-6; perhaps TRBD1 as D (5 bases). Trimming stripped 3 bases from V and 0 bases from J, with 6 bases between. Germline V CDR1 and CDR2: MRHNA, SNTAGT. The CDR3 spans 15 residues. CDR3 in amino acids: CASSEDSSGANVLTF. CDR3 nucleotides: TGTGCCAGCAGTGAAGACAGCTCTGGGGCCAACGTCCTGACTTTC.

V and J are TRBV30 and TRBJ1-3; the D is unclear. Germline assignment: CDR1 GTSNPN and CDR2 SVGIG (reference sequence). V gave up 5 bases and J gave up 4 bases, with 15 bases separating them. The length of the CDR3 is 14 residues. Here the CDR3 DNA reads TGTGCCTGGGACCATGCGGGTGCGGGAAACACCATATATTTT. As protein: CAWDHAGAGNTIYF.

This clone has more than one count but fewer than ten. The same CDR3 arises from other DNA sequences in this sample as well. This chain links TRBV6-5 with TRBJ1-5; D uncertain. Trimming took 4 bases from V and 4 from J, leaving 14 bases between them. Germline assignment: CDR1 MNHEY and CDR2 SVGAGI. This CDR3 has 15 residues. CDR3 amino acids: CASSLAPMGNQPQHF. The CDR3 DNA is TGTGCCAGCAGTTTGGCCCCAATGGGGAATCAGCCCCAGCATTTT.

This chain links TRBV25-1 with TRBJ1-1; D not certain. Germline assignment: CDR1 MGHDK and CDR2 SYGVNS. V was cut by 1 base and J by 0 bases, with 9 bases left in between. The CDR3 consists of 15 residues. The CDR3 DNA reads as TGTGCCAGCAGTGAATCCCTAGGGATGAACACTGAAGCTTTCTTT. Translation: CASSESLGMNTEAFF.

The chain carries TRBV25-1 and TRBJ1-5, with a possible D match to TRBD1 (6 bases). The CDR3 totals 15 residues. Trimming removed 1 base at V and 3 bases at J, with 10 bases between. The V gene's germline CDR1 is MGHDK and CDR2 SYGVNS. Here the CDR3 DNA reads TGTGCCAGCAGTGAATCGGGGGGGCCCAATCAGCCCCAGCATTTT. The encoded protein is CASSESGGPNQPQHF.

The chain combines TRBV5-1 with TRBJ1-3; TRBD1 is a possible D gene (5 bases). V shed 4 bases and J shed 2 bases, with 10 bases lying between them. CDR3 size: 14 residues. Germline V gene data show CDR1 as SGHRS and CDR2 as YFSETQ. The CDR3 spells CASSVGTAGNTIYF. Written as DNA, the CDR3 is TGCGCCAGCAGCGTCGGGACTGCTGGAAACACCATATATTTT.

The chain employs TRBV13 and TRBJ1-1; D call uncertain. Germline V gene lookup returns CDR1 PRHDT and CDR2 FYEKMQ (reference sequence). V lost 5 bases and J lost 1, with 5 bases in between. CDR3 length: 12 amino acids. CDR3 DNA: TGTGCCAGCAGCCCTCCGAACACTGAAGCTTTCTTT. Residues: CASSPPNTEAFF.

As concerns this clone: A far larger clone is a single base away, which makes a read error likely. The chain couples TRBV7-9 to TRBJ2-2, with TRBD1 as a possible D gene (6 bases). The CDR3 contains 13 residues. Germline V lookup: CDR1 SEHNR, CDR2 FQNEAQ (reference sequence). V lost 2 bases and J 7 bases, leaving 8 bases between the germline ends. For the CDR3, the DNA is TGTGCCAGCAGCTTACTAGGGGGCGGGGAGCTGTTTTTT. Translating it yields CASSLLGGGELFF.

This clone was detected once. The chain is built from TRBV27 and TRBJ2-7; 10 bases align to TRBD1. CDR1 and CDR2 from the germline V gene are MNHEY and SMNVEV (reference sequence). After removal of 5 bases from V and 2 bases from J, the junction contained 3 bases not matched to a gene. This CDR3 has 14 amino acids. The CDR3 reads CASSTGTGAYEQYF. The DNA for the CDR3 is TGTGCCAGCAGTACCGGGACAGGGGCCTACGAGCAGTACTTC.

The gene calls are TRBV2 and TRBJ1-2, with D unresolved. Between the trimmed V and J ends, which lost 2 bases and 4 bases, there was a span of 5 bases. The CDR3 has 12 amino acids. From germline, CDR1 is SNHLY and CDR2 FYNNEI. The DNA of the CDR3 is TGTGCCAGCAGTGAACCTTTCTATGGCTACACCTTC. It yields the protein CASSEPFYGYTF. The full variable domain, with the rest looked up from reference TRBV2 and TRBJ1-2, is EPEVTQTPSHQVTQMGQEVILRCVPISNHLYFYWYRQILGQKVEFLVSFYNNEISEKSEIFDDQFSVERPDGSNFTLKIRSTKLEDSAMYFCASSEPFYGYTFGSGTRLTVV.

This clone has more than one count but fewer than ten. This rearrangement joins TRBV2 to TRBJ2-7; D call uncertain. Between the trimmed V and J ends, which lost 2 bases and 0 bases, there was a span of 17 bases. Germline CDR1 SNHLY, CDR2 FYNNEI. The CDR3 extends over 17 amino acids. As DNA, the CDR3 is TGTGCCAGCAGTGAAAGTGGAAATCTAGGGCCCTCCTACGAGCAGTACTTC. Its protein is CASSESGNLGPSYEQYF.

The gene calls are TRBV29-1 and TRBJ2-5; 8 bases fit TRBD2. Gene TRBJ2-7 matches the end of the DNA better, so the J call may be wrong. Germline V gene data show CDR1 as SQVTM and CDR2 as ANQGSEA. The CDR3 has 15 residues. CDR3 residues: CSVEDGGLASYEQYF. Written as DNA, the CDR3 is TGCAGCGTTGAAGATGGTGGACTAGCTTCCTACGAGCAGTACTTC.

V and J are TRBV9 and TRBJ2-5; TRBD1 or TRBD2 may be the D gene (6 bases each). With 0 bases removed from V and 2 bases from J, the gap between germline ends came to 11 bases. The CDR3 totals 15 residues. The germline V gene encodes CDR1 SGDLS and CDR2 YYNGEE. As DNA, the CDR3 is TGTGCCAGCAGCGTAGGAGGAGGGGGACAAGAGACCCAGTACTTC. It codes for CASSVGGGGQETQYF.

This clone was counted between two and nine times. This rearrangement joins TRBV27 to TRBJ2-2; TRBD2 aligns across 8 bases. The germline CDR1 and CDR2 sequences are MNHEY and SMNVEV (reference sequence). CDR3 length: 16 amino acids. The V and J ends lost 5 bases and 5 bases, in that order; junction bases with no gene match: 10. CDR3 nucleotides: TGTGCCAGCAGTCCCGGGGTAGCGGGACATACCGGGGAGCTGTTTTTT. This encodes CASSPGVAGHTGELFF.